The 18 T cell receptor beta chains below all came from one sample that was sequenced in a study of T cell changes during pregnancy in multiple sclerosis (dated by TCRdb to the late 2010s). The library was obtained by the immunoSEQ multiplex PCR assay. Not all clones reach the TCRdb copy of this immuneACCESS table, which keeps in-frame sequences only. Checked studies attribute under half of the gap to unresolved V genes and leave the rest unexplained. This sample gives tens of thousands of clones in total; about 87% of them show up just once. Of the sample, 0.58% falls within the top ten clones. Sequencing was performed on CD4+ T cells from peripheral blood mononuclear cells, taken in the first trimester of pregnancy. Receptors originate from a female donor with multiple sclerosis, enrolled in a pregnancy study.

J is TRBJ1-5 and V is TRBV30, with 9 bases that match TRBD1. Trimming took 5 bases from V and 7 from J; bases not matched to a gene: 6. The CDR3 length is 13 residues. From germline, CDR1 is GTSNPN and CDR2 SVGIG (reference sequence). CDR3 sequence: CAWSQGAQQPQHF. The CDR3 nucleotides read TGTGCCTGGTCACAGGGGGCCCAACAGCCCCAGCATTTT.

The chain joins TRBV7-9 to TRBJ2-1; 7 nucleotides agree with TRBD1. V shed 0 bases, J shed 7 bases, and the junction held 12 bases outside the gene matches. This CDR3 is 17 amino acids long. Germline CDR1 SEHNR, CDR2 FQNEAQ (reference sequence). The CDR3: CASSLAVLTGAWNEQFF. The CDR3 nucleotides read TGTGCCAGCAGCTTAGCGGTTCTAACAGGGGCATGGAATGAGCAGTTCTTC. The full variable domain, with the rest looked up from reference TRBV7-9 and TRBJ2-1, is DTGVSQNPRHKITKRGQNVTFRCDPISEHNRLYWYRQTLGQGPEFLTYFQNEAQLEKSRLLSDRFSAERPKGSFSTLEIQRTEQGDSAMYLCASSLAVLTGAWNEQFFGPGTRLTVL.

The J gene is TRBJ2-6, the V gene TRBV19, with a tentative D call TRBD1 (6 bases). V lost 9 bases and J lost 4, with 19 bases in between. From germline, CDR1 is LNHDA and CDR2 SQIVND (reference sequence). The CDR3 covers 16 residues. The CDR3, as DNA: TGTGCCAGCAGCATACATACAGGGTCAGGGGCCAACGTCCTGACTTTC. Protein: CASSIHTGSGANVLTF.

The chain links TRBV14 to TRBJ1-4; D gene ambiguous. Germline CDR1 SGHDN, CDR2 FVKESK. This CDR3 comprises 13 residues. V gave up 2 bases and J gave up 8 bases, with 9 bases separating them. CDR3 DNA: TGTGCCAGCAGCCAACTGGGTAGCGAAAAACTGTTTTTT. Its protein product is CASSQLGSEKLFF.

This clone was picked up a small number of times. The chain has TRBV5-1 and TRBJ1-1, with D uncertain. The germline V gene has CDR1 SGHRS and CDR2 YFSETQ. The length of the CDR3 is 13 residues. The germline V and J ends were trimmed by 5 bases and 7 bases, with 15 bases remaining between them. The CDR3 DNA reads TGCGCCAGCAGTCCGGGGATGGTTTTTGAAGCTTTCTTT. It encodes CASSPGMVFEAFF.

This clone was recorded once. CDR3 bases: TGTGCCAGCAGTTTCCGGGGTAACTATGGCTACACCTTC. This translates into CASSFRGNYGYTF. The rearrangement links TRBV27 to TRBJ1-2; D is unclear. This CDR3 spans 13 amino acids. Looked up from germline, CDR1 is MNHEY and CDR2 is SMNVEV (reference sequence). Trimming shortened V by 3 bases and J by 1 base, and 6 bases separated the two germline ends.

The chain recombines TRBV2 with TRBJ2-5, with TRBD2 as a possible D gene (6 bases). CDR1 SNHLY and CDR2 FYNNEI come from the germline V gene. The CDR3 length is 14 residues. The V end lost 6 bases, the J end lost 7 bases, and 18 bases lay between the germline ends. CDR3 nucleotide sequence: TGTGCCAGCAGCGCCCTAGCGTCGGCGGGGACCCAGTACTTC. It codes for CASSALASAGTQYF.

This chain links TRBV7-9 with TRBJ2-7; TRBD1 matches 11 bases. The germline CDR1 and CDR2 sequences are SEHNR and FQNEAQ (reference sequence). V lost 2 bases, J lost 6 bases, and 6 bases stayed unmatched. The CDR3 length is 15 residues. CDR3: CASSLNPGQGVEQYF. DNA of the CDR3: TGTGCCAGCAGCTTAAACCCGGGACAGGGGGTCGAGCAGTACTTC.

This chain connects TRBV7-2 to TRBJ1-1, with a tentative D call TRBD1 (6 bases). The germline V gene encodes CDR1 SGHTA and CDR2 FQGNSA. Trimming took off 1 base at V and 1 base at J, with 16 bases between the two ends. The CDR3 has 17 amino acids. The CDR3 coding sequence is TGTGCCAGCAGCTTAGATTTTAGGGGGGGCCCGAACACTGAAGCTTTCTTT. This encodes CASSLDFRGGPNTEAFF.

V and J are TRBV2 and TRBJ1-5; 12 bases line up with TRBD1. The ends lost 6 bases at V and 2 bases at J; junction bases unmatched: 5. CDR3 length: 16 residues. Germline V gene sequence: CDR1 SNHLY, CDR2 FYNNEI. The CDR3 protein is CASRGTGGTGNQPQHF. DNA of the CDR3: TGTGCCAGCAGAGGGACAGGGGGCACGGGCAATCAGCCCCAGCATTTT. Supplemented by reference TRBV2 and TRBJ1-5, the full variable domain reads EPEVTQTPSHQVTQMGQEVILRCVPISNHLYFYWYRQILGQKVEFLVSFYNNEISEKSEIFDDQFSVERPDGSNFTLKIRSTKLEDSAMYFCASRGTGGTGNQPQHFGDGTRLSIL.

The chain carries TRBV5-1 and TRBJ2-3; TRBD2 agrees at 7 bases. The length of the CDR3 is 17 residues. Germline V gene data show CDR1 as SGHRS and CDR2 as YFSETQ. V shed 2 bases and J 5 bases; nucleotides not matched to a gene: 14. The CDR3 bases are TGCGCCAGCAGCTTCGGGGTCGGAGCGGGACTACTAGATACGCAGTATTTT. Protein product: CASSFGVGAGLLDTQYF.

This clone was counted only a few times. This sequence joins TRBV2 and TRBJ1-1; D is undetermined. CDR3 size: 12 residues. V was shortened by 4 bases and J by 1 base, with 4 bases between the two germline ends. Germline CDR1 is SNHLY and CDR2 is FYNNEI. CDR3 DNA sequence: TGTGCCAGCAGTGGACAGAACACTGAAGCTTTCTTT. Its translation: CASSGQNTEAFF.

The chain uses TRBV5-1 and TRBJ1-1; 9 bases are shared with TRBD1. After removal of 4 bases from V and 0 bases from J, the junction contained 4 bases not matched to a gene. Germline values: CDR1 SGHRS, CDR2 YFSETQ. This CDR3 contains 15 residues. The CDR3 DNA sequence: TGCGCCAGCAGCCGACAGGGGGTTTTGAACACTGAAGCTTTCTTT. Amino acid sequence: CASSRQGVLNTEAFF.

The V and J genes are TRBV7-6 and TRBJ1-1; TRBD1 matches at 8 bases. With V trimmed by 5 bases and J by 4 bases, 3 bases remained unmatched. The CDR3 is 13 residues long. Per the germline V gene, CDR1 is SGHVS and CDR2 is FNYEAQ. CDR3 coding DNA: TGTGCCAGCAGCGCTCAGGGGGCCACTGAAGCTTTCTTT. Translating gives CASSAQGATEAFF.

This clone showed up just once. This chain links TRBV27 with TRBJ1-5; 11 bases align to TRBD1. This CDR3 has 18 residues. The trim removed 7 bases at V and 7 bases at J, leaving 18 bases unmatched. Germline CDR1 MNHEY, CDR2 SMNVEV (reference sequence). The CDR3 DNA reads TGTGCCAGCACCCGATCCGGGACAGGGGGAATGCTGAGGCAGCCCCAGCATTTT. Translating gives CASTRSGTGGMLRQPQHF.

The chain employs TRBV11-3 and TRBJ2-5; 11 bases are shared with TRBD2. CDR1 and CDR2 from the germline V gene are SGHNT and YENEEA. J gave up 6 bases and V 1 base, and 4 bases lay outside the gene matches. CDR3 length: 15 residues. CDR3 amino acids: CASSLASGGRQTQYF. The CDR3 region has the DNA TGTGCCAGCAGCTTAGCTAGCGGGGGGAGGCAGACCCAGTACTTC.

The chain recombines TRBV4-1 with TRBJ1-6, with D possibly being TRBD1 (5 bases). This CDR3 spans 16 amino acids. V was cut by 0 bases and J by 3 bases, with 9 bases left in between. Germline V gives CDR1 MGHRA, CDR2 YSYEKL. The CDR3 DNA follows: TGCGCCAGCAGCCAAGACAGGGCCAACTATAATTCACCCCTCCACTTT. Protein: CASSQDRANYNSPLHF.

This chain uses TRBV6-5 with TRBJ1-1, with 9 bases fitting TRBD1. Germline V gene data show CDR1 as MNHEY and CDR2 as SVGAGI. The ends lost 7 bases at V and 5 bases at J; junction bases unmatched: 8. This CDR3 has 14 residues. DNA of the CDR3: TGTGCCAGCACCCAGGACAGGGGTCAAACTGAAGCTTTCTTT. Translated, it gives CASTQDRGQTEAFF.